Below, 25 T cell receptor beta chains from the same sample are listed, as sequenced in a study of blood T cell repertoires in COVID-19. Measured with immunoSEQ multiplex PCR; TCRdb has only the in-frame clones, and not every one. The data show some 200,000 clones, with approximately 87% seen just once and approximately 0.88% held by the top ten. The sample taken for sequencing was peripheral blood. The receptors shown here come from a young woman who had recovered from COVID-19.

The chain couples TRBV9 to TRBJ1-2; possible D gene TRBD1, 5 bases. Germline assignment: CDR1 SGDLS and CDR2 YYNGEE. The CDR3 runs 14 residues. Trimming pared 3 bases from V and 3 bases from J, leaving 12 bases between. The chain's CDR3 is CASSGAGSDYGYTF. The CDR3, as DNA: TGTGCCAGCAGCGGAGCAGGGTCTGACTATGGCTACACCTTC.

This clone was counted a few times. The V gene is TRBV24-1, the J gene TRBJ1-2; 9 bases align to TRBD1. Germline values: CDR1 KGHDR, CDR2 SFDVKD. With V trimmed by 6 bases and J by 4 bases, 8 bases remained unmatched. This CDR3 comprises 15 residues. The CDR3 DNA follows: TGTGCCACCAGTTTCCCGGGACAGGGAGGCTATGGCTACACCTTC. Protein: CATSFPGQGGYGYTF.

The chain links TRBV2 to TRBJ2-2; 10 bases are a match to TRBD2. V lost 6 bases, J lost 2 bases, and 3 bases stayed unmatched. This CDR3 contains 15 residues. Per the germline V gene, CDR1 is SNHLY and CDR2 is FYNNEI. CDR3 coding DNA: TGTGCCAGCAGGGAGCGGGGGGGCAACACCGGGGAGCTGTTTTTT. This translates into CASRERGGNTGELFF.

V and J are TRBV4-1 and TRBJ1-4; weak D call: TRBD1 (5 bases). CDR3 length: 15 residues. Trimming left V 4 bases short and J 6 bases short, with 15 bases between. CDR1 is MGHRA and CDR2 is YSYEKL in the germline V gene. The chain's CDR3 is CASSLSPGDYEKLFF. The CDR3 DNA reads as TGCGCCAGCAGCCTTTCCCCTGGGGACTATGAAAAACTGTTTTTT.

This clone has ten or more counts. This CDR3 reads CASVQPGAAYGYTF. CDR3 bases: TGTGCCAGCGTCCAACCGGGAGCCGCCTATGGCTACACCTTC. This chain connects TRBV9 to TRBJ1-2; D is unclear. The CDR3 length is 14 residues. V was trimmed by 7 bases and J by 4 bases, leaving 17 bases between them. CDR1 is SGDLS and CDR2 is YYNGEE in the germline V gene. The full variable domain, completed using reference TRBV9 and TRBJ1-2, is DSGVTQTPKHLITATGQRVTLRCSPRSGDLSVYWYQQSLDQGLQFLIQYYNGEERAKGNILERFSAQQFPDLHSELNLSSLELGDSALYFCASVQPGAAYGYTFGSGTRLTVV.

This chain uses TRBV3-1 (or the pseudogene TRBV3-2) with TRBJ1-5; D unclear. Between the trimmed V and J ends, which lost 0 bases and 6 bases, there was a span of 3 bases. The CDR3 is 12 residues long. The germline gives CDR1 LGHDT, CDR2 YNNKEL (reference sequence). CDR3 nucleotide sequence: TGTGCCAGCAGCCAAGACAGTCAGCCCCAGCATTTT. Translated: CASSQDSQPQHF.

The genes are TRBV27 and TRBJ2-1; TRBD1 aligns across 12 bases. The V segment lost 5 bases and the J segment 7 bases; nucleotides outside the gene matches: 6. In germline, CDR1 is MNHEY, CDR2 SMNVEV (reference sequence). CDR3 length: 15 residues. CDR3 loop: CASSPGQGAGNEQFF. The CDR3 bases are TGTGCCAGCAGTCCGGGACAGGGGGCGGGTAATGAGCAGTTCTTC.

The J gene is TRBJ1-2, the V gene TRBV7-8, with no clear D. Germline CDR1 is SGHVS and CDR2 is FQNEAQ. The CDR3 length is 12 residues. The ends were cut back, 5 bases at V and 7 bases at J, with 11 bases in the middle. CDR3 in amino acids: CASSHYEGGYTF. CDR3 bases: TGTGCCAGCAGCCATTACGAGGGTGGCTACACCTTC.

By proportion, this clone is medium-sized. CDR3 residues: CAISEGQGMQPQHF. The CDR3 DNA reads TGTGCCATCAGTGAAGGACAGGGGATGCAGCCCCAGCATTTT. V usage is TRBV10-3 and J usage is TRBJ1-5, with TRBD1 matching over 9 bases. With V trimmed by 3 bases and J by 7 bases, 4 bases remained unmatched. The CDR3 runs to 14 residues. CDR1 ENHRY and CDR2 SYGVKD come from the germline V gene.

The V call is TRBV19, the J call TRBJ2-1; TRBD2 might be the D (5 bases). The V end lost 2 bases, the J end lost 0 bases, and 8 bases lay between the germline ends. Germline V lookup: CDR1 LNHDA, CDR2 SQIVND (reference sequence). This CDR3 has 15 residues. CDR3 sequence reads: CASSIRSGSYNEQFF. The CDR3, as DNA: TGTGCCAGTAGTATAAGGAGCGGCTCCTACAATGAGCAGTTCTTC.

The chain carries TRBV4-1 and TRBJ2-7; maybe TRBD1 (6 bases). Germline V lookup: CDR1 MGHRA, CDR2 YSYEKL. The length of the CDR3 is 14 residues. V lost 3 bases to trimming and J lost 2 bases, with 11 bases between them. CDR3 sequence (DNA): TGCGCCAGCAGCCATGGGACACGGGCCTACGAGCAGTACTTC. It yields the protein CASSHGTRAYEQYF.

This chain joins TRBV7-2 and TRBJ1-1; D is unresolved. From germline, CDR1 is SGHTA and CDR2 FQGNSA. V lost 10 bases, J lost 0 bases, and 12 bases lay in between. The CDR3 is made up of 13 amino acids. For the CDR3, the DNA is TGTGCCACACAACAGCACATGAACACTGAAGCTTTCTTT. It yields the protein CATQQHMNTEAFF.

The CDR3 DNA follows: TGTGCCAGCTCGGGTGCCGACCCTGGCTACACCTTC. This codes for CASSGADPGYTF. The rearrangement joins TRBV6-5 to TRBJ1-2; unclear D gene. The V and J ends lost 8 bases and 7 bases respectively, with 14 bases between them. The CDR3 covers 12 residues. In germline, CDR1 is MNHEY, CDR2 SVGAGI.

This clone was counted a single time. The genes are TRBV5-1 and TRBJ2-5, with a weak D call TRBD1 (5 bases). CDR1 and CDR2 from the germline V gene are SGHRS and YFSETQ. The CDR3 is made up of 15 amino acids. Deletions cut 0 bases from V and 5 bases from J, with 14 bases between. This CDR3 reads CASSLADSSRETQYF. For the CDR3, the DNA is TGCGCCAGCAGCTTGGCCGACAGCTCTAGGGAGACCCAGTACTTC. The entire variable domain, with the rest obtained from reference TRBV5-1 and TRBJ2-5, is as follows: KAGVTQTPRYLIKTRGQQVTLSCSPISGHRSVSWYQQTPGQGLQFLFEYFSETQRNKGNFPGRFSGRQFSNSRSEMNVSTLELGDSALYLCASSLADSSRETQYFGPGTRLLVL.

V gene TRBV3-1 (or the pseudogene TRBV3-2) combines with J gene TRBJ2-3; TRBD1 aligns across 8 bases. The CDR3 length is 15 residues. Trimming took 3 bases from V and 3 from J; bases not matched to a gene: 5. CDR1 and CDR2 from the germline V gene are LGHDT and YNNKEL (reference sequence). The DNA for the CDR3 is TGTGCCAGCAGCCACGGACAGGGATTAACAGATACGCAGTATTTT. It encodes CASSHGQGLTDTQYF.

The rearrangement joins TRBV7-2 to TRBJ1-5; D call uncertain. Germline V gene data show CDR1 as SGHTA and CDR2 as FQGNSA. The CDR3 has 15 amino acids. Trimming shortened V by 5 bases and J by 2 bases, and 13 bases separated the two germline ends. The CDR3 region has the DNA TGTGCCAGCAGCGCGCCAGGCATAGGCAATCAGCCCCAGCATTTT. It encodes CASSAPGIGNQPQHF.

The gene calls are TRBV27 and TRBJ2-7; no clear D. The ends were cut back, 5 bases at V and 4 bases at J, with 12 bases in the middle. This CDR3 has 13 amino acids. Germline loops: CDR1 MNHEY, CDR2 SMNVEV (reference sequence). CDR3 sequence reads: CASSPSPLYEQYF. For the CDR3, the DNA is TGTGCCAGCAGTCCGTCCCCCTTATACGAGCAGTACTTC.

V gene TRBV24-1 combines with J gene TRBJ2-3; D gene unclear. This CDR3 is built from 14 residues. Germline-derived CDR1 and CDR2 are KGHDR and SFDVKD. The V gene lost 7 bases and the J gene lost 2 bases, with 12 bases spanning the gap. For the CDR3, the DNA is TGTGCCACCAGCCCCGAGGCAGACACAGATACGCAGTATTTT. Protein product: CATSPEADTDTQYF.

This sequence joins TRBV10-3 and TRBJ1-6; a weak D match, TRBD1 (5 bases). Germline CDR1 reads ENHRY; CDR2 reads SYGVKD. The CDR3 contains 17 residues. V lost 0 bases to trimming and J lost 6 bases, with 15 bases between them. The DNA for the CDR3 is TGTGCCATCAGTGAGTCTCAAGATACAGGTTTTAATTCACCCCTCCACTTT. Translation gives CAISESQDTGFNSPLHF.

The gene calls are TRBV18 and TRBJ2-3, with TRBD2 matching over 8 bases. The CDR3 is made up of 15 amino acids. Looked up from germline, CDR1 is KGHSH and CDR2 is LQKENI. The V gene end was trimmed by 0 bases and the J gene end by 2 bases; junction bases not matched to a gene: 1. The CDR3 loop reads CASSPPLAATDTQYF. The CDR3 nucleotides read TGTGCCAGCTCACCACCACTAGCGGCCACAGATACGCAGTATTTT.

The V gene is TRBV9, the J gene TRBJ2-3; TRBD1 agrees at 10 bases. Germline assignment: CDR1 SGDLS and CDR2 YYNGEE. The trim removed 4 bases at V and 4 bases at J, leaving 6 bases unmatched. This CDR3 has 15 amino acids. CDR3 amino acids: CASSPRTGGSDTQYF. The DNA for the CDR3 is TGTGCCAGCAGCCCCAGGACAGGGGGTTCAGATACGCAGTATTTT. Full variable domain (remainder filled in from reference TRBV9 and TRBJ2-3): DSGVTQTPKHLITATGQRVTLRCSPRSGDLSVYWYQQSLDQGLQFLIQYYNGEERAKGNILERFSAQQFPDLHSELNLSSLELGDSALYFCASSPRTGGSDTQYFGPGTRLTVL.

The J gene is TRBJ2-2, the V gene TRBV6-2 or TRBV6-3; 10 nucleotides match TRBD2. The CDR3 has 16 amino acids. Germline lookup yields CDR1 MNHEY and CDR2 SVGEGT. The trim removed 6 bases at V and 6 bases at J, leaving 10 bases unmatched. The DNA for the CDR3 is TGTGCCAGCAGCGAAGGACTAGCGGTTTATGCCGGGGAGCTGTTTTTT. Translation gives CASSEGLAVYAGELFF.

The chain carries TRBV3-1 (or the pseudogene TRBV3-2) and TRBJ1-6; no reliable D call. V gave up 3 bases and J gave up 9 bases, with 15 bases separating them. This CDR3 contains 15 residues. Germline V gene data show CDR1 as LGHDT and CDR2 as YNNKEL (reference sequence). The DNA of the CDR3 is TGTGCCAGCAGCCAGTCGAGAGGGTTCGGTTCACCCCTCCACTTT. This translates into CASSQSRGFGSPLHF.

Written as DNA, the CDR3 is TGCGCCAGCAGCCAAGATGGTCTAGCATACACAGATACGCAGTATTTT. Translating gives CASSQDGLAYTDTQYF. This chain joins TRBV4-3 and TRBJ2-3; maybe TRBD2 (5 bases). The CDR3 is made up of 16 amino acids. Germline-derived CDR1 and CDR2 are LGHNA and YSLEER. Between the trimmed V and J ends, which lost 0 bases and 2 bases, there was a span of 12 bases.

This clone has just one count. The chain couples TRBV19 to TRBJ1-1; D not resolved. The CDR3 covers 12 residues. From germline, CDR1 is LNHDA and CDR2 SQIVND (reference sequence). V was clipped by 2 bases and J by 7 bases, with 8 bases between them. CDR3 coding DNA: TGTGCCAGTAGTATATCGGGGAGTGAAGCTTTCTTT. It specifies CASSISGSEAFF.